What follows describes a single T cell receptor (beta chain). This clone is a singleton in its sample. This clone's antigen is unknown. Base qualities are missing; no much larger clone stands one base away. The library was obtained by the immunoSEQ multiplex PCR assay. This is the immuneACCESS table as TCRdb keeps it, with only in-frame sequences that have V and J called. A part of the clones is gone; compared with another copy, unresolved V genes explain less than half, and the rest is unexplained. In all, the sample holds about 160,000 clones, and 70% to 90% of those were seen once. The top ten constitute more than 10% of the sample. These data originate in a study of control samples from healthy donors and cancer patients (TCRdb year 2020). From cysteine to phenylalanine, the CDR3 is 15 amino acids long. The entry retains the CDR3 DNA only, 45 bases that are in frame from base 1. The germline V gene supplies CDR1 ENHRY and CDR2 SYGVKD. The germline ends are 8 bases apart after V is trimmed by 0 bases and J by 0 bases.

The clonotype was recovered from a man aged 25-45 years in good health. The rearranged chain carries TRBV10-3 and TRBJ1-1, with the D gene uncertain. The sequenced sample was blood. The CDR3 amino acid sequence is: CAISESESVNTEAFF. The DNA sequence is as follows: TGTGCCATCAGTGAGTCCGAGTCAGTGAACACTGAAGCTTTCTTT.